This is a list of T cell receptor beta chains from one sample in a study of long-term antiretroviral therapy in people with HIV. Produced via immunoSEQ multiplex PCR; TCRdb's table is partial and in-frame only. The table lists 15,000 to 20,000 clones, 87% of them singletons. The sample here was unsorted PBMCs, taken 2.1 years after starting antiretroviral therapy. These receptors all come from a man between 18 and 29 years old with HIV. CDR3s include the opening cysteine and the closing phenylalanine or tryptophan. A D gene is named only where the DNA matches it firmly.

J | D | V | CDR3
TRBJ1-2 | NA | TRBV19 | CASSVSDGYTF
TRBJ2-7 | NA | TRBV20-1 | CSARDGYEQYF
TRBJ1-5 | TRBD1 | TRBV30 | CAWSSGQGDQPQHF
TRBJ2-7 | NA | TRBV11-2 | CASSLDLATYEQYF
TRBJ1-2 | NA | TRBV4-3 | CASSQDRGYGYTF
TRBJ2-1 | NA | TRBV20-1 | CKPQEGNEQFF
TRBJ1-3 | NA | TRBV7-9 | CASDRFSGNTIYF
TRBJ1-6 | TRBD1 | TRBV2 | CAGIRDRGRSSPLHF
TRBJ2-3 | NA | TRBV12-1 | CASSSGHYRGISTDTQYF
TRBJ2-7 | TRBD1 | TRBV9 | CASSVLDRGYEQYF
TRBJ1-4 | NA | TRBV5-1 | CASSSNGLSNEKLFF
TRBJ2-3 | NA | TRBV10-3 | CAGGRADTQYF
TRBJ2-1 | NA | TRBV7-8 | CASSSQFEQFF
TRBJ1-1 | NA | TRBV7-2 | CASSPGGSTEAFF
TRBJ2-1 | NA | TRBV6-4 | CASSRDGSYNEQFF
TRBJ1-3 | TRBD1 | TRBV7-6 | CASSPGTVGNTIYF
TRBJ1-2 | TRBD1 | TRBV28 | CASSPPGGYGYTF
TRBJ2-4 | NA | TRBV6-6 | CASSYSMSENIQYF
TRBJ1-5 | NA | TRBV5-5 | CASSTGRINQPQHF
TRBJ2-3 | NA | TRBV4-2 | CASSQESGEADTQYF
TRBJ1-3 | NA | TRBV7-9 | CASSFTQGPWGSF
TRBJ1-1 | NA | TRBV11-2 | CASSLKGLNTEAFF
TRBJ2-3 | NA | TRBV2 | CASSDFWDSDTQYF
TRBJ1-2 | TRBD1 | TRBV30 | CAWTRDRGFAGYTF
TRBJ2-7 | NA | TRBV7-8 | CASSLGVWGNRYEQYF
TRBJ1-1 | TRBD1 | TRBV27 | CASSVQLGQSNTEAFF
TRBJ1-1 | NA | TRBV4-3 | CASSQGTGVSSVNTEAFF
TRBJ2-1 | TRBD1 | TRBV29-1 | CSVQPRQGSYNEQFF
TRBJ2-7 | NA | TRBV29-1 | CSGGEEGAWEQYF
TRBJ2-5 | NA | TRBV20-1 | CSARRVETQYF
TRBJ2-7 | TRBD2 | TRBV4-1 | CASSHVGSGSYEQYF
TRBJ2-7 | TRBD2 | TRBV5-1 | CASSDLTSGTSGGYEQYF